Included here is one T cell receptor beta chain sequence, with context. It has no known antigen specificity. Base qualities are not recorded, but no much larger clone differs from it by a single base. The data were taken from a study of cytomegalovirus exposure and HLA in healthy donors (dated by TCRdb to the late 2010s). Concerning the study at large: An earlier analysis of some 620 of the donors reported approximately 280 Gb of sequence data and 90 million to 120 million unique TCR beta sequences obtained from about 180 million T cells. A later genetic analysis used genome-wide SNP genotypes for 398 of the 666 donors, treating that subset as a discovery cohort. All discovery cohort repertoires had been generated using a single sequencing platform. A separate validation cohort of 90 to 150 different subjects was used in addition to the roughly 670-subject first cohort. The aim of the study was to test whether cataloging public T cell receptors could identify signatures of past pathogen exposure. Donor age, sex, ethnicity and CMV serostatus were compiled together with the repertoire data. To predict cytomegalovirus infection status, the study combined high-throughput TCR immunosequencing, statistical association of individual TCRs with disease status, and machine learning. In the later analysis, no new phenotypic data were used to find candidate immune exposures; instead, reliance was placed on TCR beta sequences and their occurrence across donors. The number of typed donors differed by locus: about 629-640 for A, B, C, DRB1 and DQB1; 522 for DQA1; 606 for DPA1; and 400 to 480 for DPB1. An early release covering about 600 HLA-typed donors comprised about 300 gigabases of sequencing data and tens of millions of unique TCR sequences. Because of strong linkage in the cohort, roughly five DR-DQ haplotypes were treated as single units for association and clustering. Among approximately 370 genotyped donors of the cohort, an average of approximately 220,000 unique TCR beta nucleotide sequences was sequenced per donor, of which 15% to 20% were non-productive. Both class I and class II loci were covered by HLA typing, at four-digit resolution. Among the roughly 430 genotyped donors, around 79% belonged to the genetic ancestry cluster associated with self-reported Caucasian donors. The T cell repertoires of under 750 subjects were profiled by immunosequencing and related to cytomegalovirus serostatus. A later analysis re-examined previously published TCR beta repertoires from just over 650 donors and added high-resolution HLA genotyping to investigate patterns of TCR occurrence. An earlier analysis of several hundred of the donors applied high-throughput TCR beta sequencing to assess whether each TCR beta V gene segment acted as functional or pseudogenic.

What the work shows at the level of the full study, not this receptor alone: In a later analysis, over 15,000 TCR beta sequences were associated with specific HLA alleles at a false discovery rate of 0.05. A further reported finding was that TCR beta sequences accurately predicted the HLA-A and HLA-B alleles for most subjects in the first cohort. The authors suggested that the approach could potentially be generalized to other disease states and immunological phenotypes. The sequencing pipeline was judged likely to have produced a cluster of highly shared sequence variants as a technical artifact. Strong co-occurrence of HLA alleles, especially DR and DQ, made assigning TCR associations to individual alleles difficult. A later analysis found that HLA-associated TCR beta chains were more clonally expanded and had lower generation probabilities than equally common non-associated chains. A later genetic analysis associated a missense DCLRE1C variant with V-gene and J-gene trimming of TCR beta chains, and an independent cohort replicated the association. Several of the top co-occurrence clusters appeared to be linked to parvovirus B19, influenza, CMV and Epstein-Barr virus, according to a later analysis. While some public TCRs were present in many individuals, most TCR sequences turned up only very rarely across donors. According to a later analysis, most CMV-associated TCR beta chains appeared to be HLA-restricted, and the HLA associations seemed to be driven largely by CMV exposure. According to a later genetic analysis, donors in an Asian-associated ancestry cluster had fewer N-insertions in productive TCRs than the approximately 670-donor mean. The classifier was reported to diagnose cytomegalovirus status with high specificity and sensitivity in both the original and validation cohorts. Only TCR beta chains were sequenced in this cohort, and the absence of alpha or paired-chain data limited detectable features. The study listed 150 to 200 TCR beta chains as associated with cytomegalovirus. Because HLA typing was unavailable for some donors at each locus, only the typed subset was used in association tests. Three of the identified cytomegalovirus-associated TCR beta chains were confirmed in vitro to be specific for cytomegalovirus antigens. Because counts were too low, around 17 rarely observed V segments, including chromosome 9 orphons, were left out of the earlier analysis of a few hundred of the donors. In an earlier analysis of fewer than 750 of the donors, most TCR beta V segments were observed in productive rearrangements about 90% or about 30% of the time, broadly matching IMGT annotations. The 87-base-pair reads could not distinguish some IMGT-functional V segments, including TRBV6-2 and TRBV6-3, so those segments were excluded. Correlated functional status among segregating V segments might reflect linkage disequilibrium, but an unknown experimental factor could not be ruled out. The presence/absence analyses assumed that sequencing depth was roughly uniform across donors, and that assumption may not be true. According to a later analysis, TCR association rates differed among HLA loci, with DRB1 alleles showing the most associated TCRs and HLA-C alleles showing the fewest. The only immune exposure information available for the cohort was CMV serostatus.

To prepare the library, the immunoSEQ multiplex PCR assay was applied. For the multiplex PCR, a mixture combining 60 forward primers for TCR Vbeta segments and 13 reverse primers for TCR Jbeta segments was used. The CDR3 region of rearranged TCR beta genes was amplified from genomic DNA by a multiplex PCR assay. The amplified TCR beta libraries were sequenced on the Illumina HiSeq System as 87-base-pair reads. The source study handled its data this way. A later analysis counted about 80 million unique TCR beta chains across the 640 or so repertoires, and 10 million to 12 million of these chains were shared by at least two donors. Raw reads were error-corrected and collapsed into unique sequences with a nearest-neighbor algorithm that merged closely related sequences to remove PCR and sequencing errors. Alignment of CDR3 sequences to IMGT reference sequences was used to assign V, D and J gene segments. For a sequence to be retained, a match of at least six nucleotides was required to both a V gene segment and a J gene segment. Rearrangements were classified as productive when the CDR3 lacked stop codons and remained in frame with V and J, and all other rearrangements were classified as non-productive. CDR3 was defined according to IMGT convention as the region running from the second conserved V-encoded cysteine to the conserved J-encoded phenylalanine. In an earlier analysis of 550 to 650 of the donors, sequences lacking an unambiguous match to a single V gene segment were excluded. An earlier analysis of just under 600 of the donors called V segments functional above 56.7% productive rearrangements and segregating when the between-donor standard deviation exceeded 5%. To diagnose cytomegalovirus status from the catalog of TCR beta chain sequences, a statistical classification framework was built. V and J gene assignment, in a later analysis, came from comparing TCR nucleotide sequences with IMGT/GENE-DB human TR gene sequences. In a later analysis, CDR3 sequences and most-parsimonious VDJ recombination scenarios were assigned using the TCRdist pipeline. In a later analysis, every TCR beta chain was defined by the combination of its CDR3 amino acid sequence and its V-gene family, and reads without a unique V-gene family were dropped. As a way to deal with suspected cross-contamination and a sequencing artifact, a later analysis dropped under 600 nucleotide sequences that were highly shared and had low generation probability. A later analysis calculated a clonal expansion index for each public chain from normalized within-repertoire ranks of inferred template counts. A later analysis computed generation probabilities with a VDJ recombination model fitted to out-of-frame rearrangements, and checked the results against IGoR. In a later analysis, TCR-TCR, TCR-HLA and TCR-CMV co-occurrence was scored with hypergeometric tests, and a repertoire-size bias correction was applied to TCR pairs. In a later analysis, false discovery rates were estimated by permuting HLA or CMV assignments 20 times. A later analysis grouped co-occurring TCRs with DBSCAN, adding TCRdist sequence similarity when clustering within HLA-allele-positive subsets. For co-occurrence clustering, repertoires with fewer than 30,000 or more than 120,000 public chains were excluded, along with roughly 5 repertoires with anomalous nucleotide sharing. TCRdb stores this immuneACCESS table with in-frame sequences only. Part of the clones is absent; in the studies checked, under half of the shortfall reflects unresolved V genes, and no reason is known for the rest. That table supplies the V and J calls and clone size; D and trimming were determined from the DNA. The sample records a few hundred thousand clones, 80% to 90% of which are singletons. The ten top clones hold 2.5% to 3.5% of the sample.

Based on the germline V gene, the CDR1 and CDR2 sequences are SGHTA and FQGTGA. Reading from cysteine to phenylalanine, the CDR3 counts 13 amino acids. Left in the record is the CDR3 DNA by itself, 39 bases read in frame from the first base. Trimmed from V: 1 base; trimmed from J: 11 bases; junction bases lacking a gene match: 2. The cohort comprised hundreds of healthy bone marrow donors. At the time of sampling, all cohort members were nominally healthy, though unrecorded immune exposures were likely present. The donor was CMV seronegative and belonged to the group of over 350 seronegative cohort members. Every donor gave a peripheral blood sample, and the peripheral blood mononuclear cells from that sample were used for TCR beta sequencing. Genomic DNA was extracted from the blood cell samples with the Qiagen DNeasy Blood Extraction Kit.

Sequencing was done on a sample of PBMCs. Recombination joined TRBV7-3 with TRBJ2-3, and TRBD2 aligns with 11 junction nucleotides. This receptor was identified in a man aged 30 to 39 in good health and CMV-seronegative. The sequenced DNA is TGTGCCAGCAGCTTAAAAACTAGCGGGGGGCAGTATTTT. It translates to CASSLKTSGGQYF.